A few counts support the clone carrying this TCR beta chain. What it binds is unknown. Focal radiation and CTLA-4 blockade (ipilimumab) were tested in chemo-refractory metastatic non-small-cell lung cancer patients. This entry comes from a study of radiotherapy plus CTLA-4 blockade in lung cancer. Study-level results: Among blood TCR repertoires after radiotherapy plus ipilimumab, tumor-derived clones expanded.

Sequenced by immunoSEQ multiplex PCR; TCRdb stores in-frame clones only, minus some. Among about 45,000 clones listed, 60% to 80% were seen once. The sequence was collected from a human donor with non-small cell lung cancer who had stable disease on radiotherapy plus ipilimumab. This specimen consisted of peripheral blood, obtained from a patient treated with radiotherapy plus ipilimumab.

CDR3 amino acids: CASSQGQMGGYTF. CDR3 DNA sequence: TGTGCCAGCAGCCAGGGACAGATGGGTGGCTACACCTTC. The chain is built from TRBV11-1 and TRBJ1-2; TRBD1 matches at 7 bases. CDR1 and CDR2 from the germline V gene are SGHAT and FQDESV (reference sequence). Losses at the gene ends were 5 bases for V and 7 bases for J; bases not matched to a gene: 7. This CDR3 spans 13 amino acids.